This T cell receptor (beta chain) was recorded in a study of blood T cell repertoires in COVID-19. Study details: Sites in the United States, Italy and Spain provided acute and convalescent COVID-19 samples.

Some clones are missing from TCRdb's copy, which holds only in-frame ones; the method was immunoSEQ multiplex PCR. The sample has about 100,000 clones, roughly four fifths seen once; the top ten hold more than 3%. V was clipped by 2 bases and J by 7 bases, with 14 bases between them. CDR1 MNHNS and CDR2 SASEGT come from the germline V gene. CDR3 size: 14 residues. The sequence was obtained from a woman older than 75 with active or convalescent COVID-19. The chain uses TRBV6-1 and TRBJ2-5; D uncertain. The sequenced material came from peripheral blood. CDR3 sequence (DNA): TGTGCCAGCAGTGAACGGTACAGCCTTGGGACCCAGTACTTC. It is translated as CASSERYSLGTQYF.